This T cell receptor beta chain stems from a study of persistence of HIV-infected CD4 T cells. Study at large: Suppressive ART had lasted a median of roughly eight years.

Only a few counts were recorded for this clone. Antigen unknown. This was the immunoSEQ version 4 assay in survey mode. Each sample used up to about 1 ug genomic DNA diluted to 10 ng/uL. Clones were read by immunoSEQ multiplex PCR, and TCRdb kept only the in-frame ones, dropping some. The sample has tens of thousands of clones, around three quarters seen once. An overlapping HIV-1 Gag peptide pool stimulated these cells at about 0.91 ug/peptide/mL. Sorted nonresponding memory CD4+ T cells were CD40L-negative, CD69-negative, CD45RO-high. Plasma HIV-1 RNA stayed below 50 copies/mL for at least 4 years. Germline lookup yields CDR1 DFQATT and CDR2 SNEGSKA (reference sequence). This CDR3 region has 13 residues. V lost 3 bases and J lost 4, with 12 bases in between. Points from the study as a whole: Antigen-responding cells were enriched for degenerate expanded CDR3beta sequences.

The sample here was CD4+ T cells sorted from PBMCs after approximately 19-hour stimulation, taken from a patient who received antiretroviral therapy. This clonotype originated in an adult man with HIV who was CMV-seropositive. This chain uses TRBV20-1 with TRBJ1-2; no definite D call. The CDR3 coding sequence is TGCAGTGCTAGTACCGCTCTCTTCTATGGCTACACCTTC. This gives the protein CSASTALFYGYTF.